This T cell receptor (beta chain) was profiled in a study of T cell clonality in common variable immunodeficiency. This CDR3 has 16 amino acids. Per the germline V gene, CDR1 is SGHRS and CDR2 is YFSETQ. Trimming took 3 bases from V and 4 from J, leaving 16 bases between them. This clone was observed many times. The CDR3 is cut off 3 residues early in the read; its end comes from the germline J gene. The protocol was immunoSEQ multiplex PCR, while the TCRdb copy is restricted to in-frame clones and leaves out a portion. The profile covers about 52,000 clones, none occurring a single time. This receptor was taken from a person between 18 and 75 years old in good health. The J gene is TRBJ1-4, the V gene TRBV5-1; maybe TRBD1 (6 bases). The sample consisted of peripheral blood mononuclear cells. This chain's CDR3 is CASSSLGAGSNEKLFF. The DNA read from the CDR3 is TGCGCCAGCAGCTCGTTGGGGGCAGGGAGTAATGAAAAA.